This T cell receptor (beta chain) was recorded in a study of T cells after yellow fever vaccination. Study outcomes and limitations: By day 5 rather than day 15, the secondary response had peaked, though it was weaker.

This clonotype has a count of ten or more. Its matching antigen is unknown. Production of TCR cDNA was by 5'RACE template switching, which also added a universal primer site and UMIs. TCRdb re-called the 5' RACE reads with MiXCR, one entry per CDR3 protein. This table has approximately 300,000 distinct CDR3 sequences, roughly 9.4% appearing once. J was trimmed by 2 bases and V by 3 bases; bases with no gene match: 0. This CDR3 spans 13 amino acids. Germline CDR1 is SGHAT and CDR2 is FQNNGV. The source of this sequence is a man younger than 35 who received the YFV17D yellow fever vaccine. Material: PBMCs, obtained on the day of the first yellow fever vaccination. This chain uses TRBV11-2 with TRBJ2-5, with 7 positions matching TRBD1. CDR3 nucleotides: TGTGCCAGCAGCTTGGACAGGCAAGAGACCCAGTACTTC. This sequence encodes CASSLDRQETQYF.